Reported below is one TCR beta chain. Its antigen is still unknown. Nothing much larger sits one base from this clone, and base qualities are not available. Here V drops 6 bases and J drops 4 bases, and the junction holds 8 bases not matched to any gene. CDR1 SEHNR and CDR2 FQNEAQ are derived from the germline V gene (reference sequence). The CDR3 goes from the cysteine to the phenylalanine over 15 residues. Only CDR3 DNA remains: 45 bases, in frame from the first base. This specimen comes from a study of blood T cell repertoires in COVID-19 (TCRdb year 2020). Study-level background: The collaborator samples originated in the United States, Italy and Spain and spanned the acute and convalescent phases of COVID-19. The material from the prospective study consisted of cDNA or gDNA derived from T cells, B-cell-depleted T cells, or PBMCs. Deeply sampled blood TCRbeta repertoires from subjects exposed to, actively infected with, or recovered from COVID-19 were included in the dataset. The repertoires were made available in a free public database intended to serve as a resource for research on the immune response to SARS-CoV-2. Sample metadata almost always included a de-identified subject ID, COVID-19 status, age in years and sex. The samples were drawn from the first 160 participants of the ongoing ImmuneRACE study and from 950 to 1,500 subjects provided by 6 global collaborators. Where available, HLA class I and class II types were taken from metadata supplied by the sample provider and were not determined by assay-based typing.

Broad study findings and their caveats: The amount of clinical and demographic metadata varied by source and participant and was provided uncurated.

TCRbeta CDR3 regions were amplified from genomic DNA using the immunoSEQ Assay, a bias-controlled multiplex PCR. As for the authors' bioinformatics: Within the assay, amplification of reference gene primers was used to estimate how many nucleated cells each sample contained. Sequence reads were collapsed and filtered to measure the absolute abundance of every unique TCRbeta CDR3 rearrangement. For each sample, productive Simpson clonality was calculated by taking the square root of Simpson's diversity index across productive rearrangements. TCRdb obtained this table from immuneACCESS and retained in-frame rearrangements with V and J assigned. These tables miss some clones; where compared with another copy, unresolved V genes account for less than half of the shortfall, and the remainder is unexplained. V and J calls and clone size are as listed in that table; D and trimming were resolved from the DNA. This sample lists 300,000 to 400,000 clones; roughly nine tenths were detected once. The ten largest account for about 1% of the sample.

Enrolling through a virtual design, the prospective study's participants ranged in age from roughly 18 to 90 years and lived across some 23 United States geographic areas. To assign participants to cohorts, the prospective study relied on clinical history that participants themselves reported in a screening survey and a study questionnaire. Recovered participants in ImmuneRACE Cohort 3 were defined by two consecutive negative NP/OP PCR tests, clearance by a healthcare professional, or resolution of symptoms. In the prospective study, mobile phlebotomists collected whole blood, serum and a nasopharyngeal or oropharyngeal swab from each participant. Participants in the prospective study had the option to provide additional blood draws and questionnaires over a roughly two-month period. Prospective study blood samples were shipped either frozen or at room temperature before DNA extraction.

This TCR derives from a man in his late teens or twenties who had recovered from COVID-19. Sequencing was carried out using PBMCs or T cells enriched from blood (not recorded which). This chain joins TRBV7-9 to TRBJ1-3; 8 of the junction bases match TRBD1. The DNA sequence follows: TGTGCCAGCAGTCGGGACAGGCTTAGGGGAAACACCATATATTTT. Its amino acids are CASSRDRLRGNTIYF. With all but the CDR3 taken from the reference TRBV7-9 and TRBJ1-3 genes, the full variable domain is: DTGVSQNPRHKITKRGQNVTFRCDPISEHNRLYWYRQTLGQGPEFLTYFQNEAQLEKSRLLSDRFSAERPKGSFSTLEIQRTEQGDSAMYLCASSRDRLRGNTIYFGEGSWLTVV.